The 30 T cell receptor beta chains in this list originate from one sample, sequenced in a study of shared clonotypes between healthy human individuals (dated by TCRdb to between 2020 and 2021). Libraries were built with the immunoSEQ multiplex PCR assay. TCRdb stores this immuneACCESS table with in-frame sequences only. Part of the clones is absent; in the studies checked, under half of the shortfall reflects unresolved V genes, and no reason is known for the rest. For this sample the table gives a few million clones, of which approximately 95% were detected only once. About 0.39% of the sample is held by the ten biggest clonotypes. Specimen: naive CD4+ T cells from PBMCs. The sample's cell subset or site, from its label and the paper: CD45RA+ positively selected. These receptors were obtained from a young man in good health. Some clones in this sample may be carry-over from other donors' samples.

This rearrangement joins TRBV6-6 to TRBJ1-1, with D unresolved. V was shortened by 6 bases and J by 0 bases, with 11 bases between the two germline ends. Germline V gene sequence: CDR1 MNHNY, CDR2 SVGAGI (reference sequence). The CDR3 sequence is 14 residues long. The CDR3 loop is CASSRHIMNTEAFF. In DNA form, the CDR3 reads TGTGCCAGCAGCCGACACATAATGAACACTGAAGCTTTCTTT.

This rearrangement joins TRBV27 to TRBJ1-2; D not certain. Germline V gene lookup returns CDR1 MNHEY and CDR2 SMNVEV (reference sequence). V was shortened by 3 bases and J by 5 bases, with 19 bases between the two germline ends. The CDR3 is made up of 16 amino acids. CDR3 coding DNA: TGTGCCAGCAGTTTTAGAGACATTAGTCAAGGGTATGGCTACACCTTC. Residues: CASSFRDISQGYGYTF.

The chain uses TRBV15 and TRBJ1-2; the D gene is possibly TRBD1 (5 bases). The CDR3 sequence is 18 residues long. Trimming cost V 2 bases and J 1 base, with 20 bases left between them. Germline V gene lookup returns CDR1 LNHNV and CDR2 YYDKDF (reference sequence). The CDR3 DNA reads TGTGCCACCAGCAGACCGTCCGTCAGGGACCGCCGTAACTATGGCTACACCTTC. It codes for CATSRPSVRDRRNYGYTF.

The sample holds one count of this clone. The V gene is TRBV5-8, the J gene TRBJ2-7; D not certain. The CDR3 is 12 amino acids. V was clipped by 0 bases and J by 6 bases, with 7 bases between them. Germline CDR1 and CDR2: SGHTS and YDEGEE. The CDR3 coding sequence is TGTGCCAGCAGCTTGGATCGAGGCGAGCAGTACTTC. Translating gives CASSLDRGEQYF.

V and J are TRBV19 and TRBJ1-2, with 7 bases lining up with TRBD1. Looked up from germline, CDR1 is LNHDA and CDR2 is SQIVND (reference sequence). Trimming at V came to 5 bases and at J to 0 bases, leaving 9 bases not matched to a gene. This CDR3 is 16 amino acids long. CDR3 nucleotides: TGTGCCAGTAGTCGTCGGACAGGAATACCTAACTATGGCTACACCTTC. It encodes CASSRRTGIPNYGYTF. Full variable domain (missing parts from reference TRBV19 and TRBJ1-2): DGGITQSPKYLFRKEGQNVTLSCEQNLNHDAMYWYRQDPGQGLRLIYYSQIVNDFQKGDIAEGYSVSREKKESFPLTVTSAQKNPTAFYLCASSRRTGIPNYGYTFGSGTRLTVV.

The chain carries TRBV4-2 and TRBJ1-3; D might be TRBD1 (5 bases). Between the trimmed V and J ends, which lost 4 bases and 0 bases, there was a span of 19 bases. The CDR3 covers 18 residues. CDR1 is LGHNA and CDR2 is YNFKEQ in the germline V gene. The CDR3 reads CASSPRVVTLISGNTIYF. DNA of the CDR3: TGTGCCAGCAGCCCCAGGGTAGTCACACTTATCTCTGGAAACACCATATATTTT.

The chain combines TRBV5-4 with TRBJ1-2; maybe TRBD1 (6 bases). The CDR3 has 15 residues. Per the germline V gene, CDR1 is SGHNT and CDR2 is YYREEE (reference sequence). The ends were cut back, 3 bases at V and 2 bases at J, with 14 bases in the middle. CDR3 sequence: CASSSTIGQNYGYTF. The CDR3 DNA sequence: TGTGCCAGCAGCTCTACAATCGGACAGAACTATGGCTACACCTTC.

This chain uses TRBV19 with TRBJ2-2; 11 nucleotides align to TRBD2. CDR1 and CDR2 (germline): LNHDA, SQIVND (reference sequence). CDR3 size: 17 residues. V was pared by 0 bases and J by 5 bases, with 5 bases of the junction left unmatched. CDR3: CASSIEALAGVTGELFF. The CDR3 DNA is TGTGCCAGTAGTATAGAGGCACTAGCGGGAGTTACCGGGGAGCTGTTTTTT.

This clone has only one observation. The gene calls are TRBV19 and TRBJ1-5; D gene uncertain. Germline CDR1 reads LNHDA; CDR2 reads SQIVND (reference sequence). Trimming took 5 bases from V and 5 from J, leaving 7 bases between them. The CDR3 sequence is 12 residues long. As DNA, the CDR3 is TGTGCCAGTAGTTTTTGGGATCAGCCCCAGCATTTT. Protein: CASSFWDQPQHF.

The chain carries TRBV7-9 and TRBJ2-1, with D perhaps matching TRBD2 (5 bases). CDR1 SEHNR and CDR2 FQNEAQ come from the germline V gene (reference sequence). V dropped 8 bases and J dropped 2 bases, with 19 bases sitting between them. The CDR3 is 16 residues long. This CDR3 reads CASGPLVRAAYNEQFF. In DNA form, the CDR3 reads TGTGCCAGCGGCCCCTTGGTTAGAGCGGCCTACAATGAGCAGTTCTTC.

The chain's CDR3 is CASSVGLHFRKIQETQYF. CDR3 DNA: TGTGCCAGCAGCGTAGGATTGCATTTCCGAAAGATTCAAGAGACCCAGTACTTC. V usage is TRBV9 and J usage is TRBJ2-5; D gene unclear. Trimming shortened V by 0 bases and J by 2 bases, and 20 bases separated the two germline ends. CDR1 and CDR2 from the germline V gene are SGDLS and YYNGEE. The CDR3 spans 18 residues.

J is TRBJ2-7 and V is TRBV19; 7 nucleotides match TRBD1. V gave up 8 bases and J gave up 0 bases; unmatched junction bases: 10. CDR1 LNHDA and CDR2 SQIVND come from the germline V gene (reference sequence). The CDR3 is 15 amino acids. CDR3 coding DNA: TGTGCCAGTTCTACCGGGACAGATTTCTCCTACGAGCAGTACTTC. Residues: CASSTGTDFSYEQYF.

The chain employs TRBV2 and TRBJ2-7; D remains unclear. Trimming pared 8 bases from V and 0 bases from J, leaving 11 bases between. The germline gives CDR1 SNHLY, CDR2 FYNNEI. The CDR3 is 13 residues long. CDR3 nucleotides: TGTGCCAGCTCGCCCGGCCCCTCCTACGAGCAGTACTTC. It encodes CASSPGPSYEQYF.

CDR3 in amino acids: CASSPPAGRIVYGYTF. The CDR3 region has the DNA TGTGCCAGCTCACCACCCGCGGGCAGGATAGTCTATGGCTACACCTTC. The chain uses TRBV18 and TRBJ1-2; D uncertain. The CDR3 extends over 16 amino acids. Germline V gives CDR1 KGHSH, CDR2 LQKENI. V lost 0 bases and J lost 4, with 15 bases in between.

Of note for this clone: Being one base from a much bigger clone, this may be a read error. The same CDR3 arises from other DNA sequences in this sample as well. This chain connects TRBV14 to TRBJ1-1; a possible D gene is TRBD1 (6 bases). CDR1 is SGHDN, CDR2 FVKESK, per germline. This CDR3 has 13 residues. Deletions cut 3 bases from V and 1 base from J, with 6 bases between. CDR3 sequence (DNA): TGTGCCAGCAGCCAGGGACAGAACACTGAAGCTTTCTTT. Its protein product is CASSQGQNTEAFF.

The chain combines TRBV28 with TRBJ1-2; TRBD1 is a possible D gene (5 bases). Trimming left V 3 bases short and J 1 base short, with 12 bases between. Germline CDR1 and CDR2: MDHEN and SYDVKM. The CDR3 spans 15 residues. The CDR3 protein is CASSLGQVLNYGYTF. The CDR3, as DNA: TGTGCCAGCAGTTTGGGGCAGGTCCTTAACTATGGCTACACCTTC.

V gene TRBV15 combines with J gene TRBJ2-1; 9 bases line up with TRBD2. The CDR3 runs 14 residues. The germline CDR1 and CDR2 sequences are LNHNV and YYDKDF (reference sequence). V lost 3 bases, J lost 6 bases, and 3 bases stayed unmatched. The CDR3 nucleotides are TGTGCCACCAGCAGGCGGGAGGGCGTCAATGAGCAGTTCTTC. Protein product: CATSRREGVNEQFF.

The rearrangement links TRBV28 to TRBJ1-5; D unclear. Germline assignment: CDR1 MDHEN and CDR2 SYDVKM. CDR3 length: 11 residues. With 4 bases removed from V and 9 bases from J, the gap between germline ends came to 7 bases. The CDR3 protein is CASSSRSPQHF. CDR3 coding DNA: TGTGCCAGCAGTTCGCGATCGCCCCAGCATTTT.

The J gene is TRBJ1-3, the V gene TRBV7-2, with D perhaps TRBD1 (6 bases). V was clipped by 3 bases and J by 7 bases, with 13 bases between them. This CDR3 has 14 amino acids. CDR1 and CDR2 (germline): SGHTA, FQGNSA. The CDR3 loop reads CASSLRGGLNTIYF. Written as DNA, the CDR3 is TGTGCCAGCAGCTTGAGAGGGGGTCTGAACACCATATATTTT.

The CDR3 region is CASSLFFEQFF. The CDR3 region has the DNA TGTGCCAGCAGCCTTTTTTTTGAGCAGTTCTTC. The V call is TRBV14, the J call TRBJ2-1, with D unresolved. V was clipped by 4 bases and J by 9 bases, with 7 bases between them. Germline CDR1 reads SGHDN; CDR2 reads FVKESK. CDR3 size: 11 residues.

The CDR3 protein is CASSREMNTEAFF. CDR3 nucleotides: TGTGCCAGCAGCAGGGAAATGAACACTGAAGCTTTCTTT. The chain joins TRBV11-1 to TRBJ1-1; D remains ambiguous. V was shortened by 5 bases and J by 0 bases, with 7 bases between the two germline ends. The CDR3 has 13 residues. Looked up from germline, CDR1 is SGHAT and CDR2 is FQDESV (reference sequence).

This rearrangement joins TRBV11-2 to TRBJ2-7, with 7 bases identical to TRBD2. From germline, CDR1 is SGHAT and CDR2 FQNNGV. The CDR3 is made up of 15 amino acids. After removal of 5 bases from V and 3 bases from J, the junction contained 10 bases not matched to a gene. CDR3 sequence reads: CASSRAGGSVYEQYF. CDR3 coding DNA: TGTGCCAGCAGCCGCGCCGGGGGGTCGGTCTACGAGCAGTACTTC.

This chain uses TRBV4-1 with TRBJ2-1, with 9 bases fitting TRBD2. CDR1 is MGHRA, CDR2 YSYEKL, per germline. After removal of 2 bases from V and 4 bases from J, the junction contained 6 bases not matched to a gene. CDR3 length: 16 amino acids. CDR3 in amino acids: CASSQSLAGLYNEQFF. As DNA, the CDR3 is TGCGCCAGCAGCCAATCGCTAGCGGGACTTTACAATGAGCAGTTCTTC.

This chain joins TRBV28 and TRBJ1-2; D possibly corresponds to TRBD1 (6 bases). CDR1 is MDHEN, CDR2 SYDVKM, per germline. CDR3 length equals 13 residues. V was trimmed by 6 bases and J by 8 bases, leaving 16 bases between them. The CDR3 sequence is CASSPSGGGGYTF. CDR3 sequence (DNA): TGTGCCAGCAGCCCCTCGGGGGGGGGCGGCTACACCTTC.

The V call is TRBV30, the J call TRBJ1-4, with 9 bases identical to TRBD1. This CDR3 spans 15 amino acids. The trim removed 0 bases at V and 7 bases at J, leaving 6 bases unmatched. CDR1 and CDR2 from the germline V gene are GTSNPN and SVGIG (reference sequence). The CDR3: CAWSVGGTGFEKLFF. The CDR3 DNA sequence: TGTGCCTGGAGTGTGGGGGGGACAGGGTTTGAAAAACTGTTTTTT.

The J gene is TRBJ2-1, the V gene TRBV11-2; the D is unclear. V dropped 3 bases and J dropped 0 bases, with 12 bases sitting between them. From germline, CDR1 is SGHAT and CDR2 FQNNGV. This CDR3 region has 16 residues. In DNA, the CDR3 is TGTGCCAGCAGCTTTGGCTATCTGAGCTCCTACAATGAGCAGTTCTTC. Amino acid sequence: CASSFGYLSSYNEQFF.

This chain uses TRBV6-4 with TRBJ2-3; D ambiguous. CDR3 size: 13 residues. V was clipped by 10 bases and J by 2 bases, with 13 bases between them. The germline CDR1 and CDR2 sequences are MRHNA and SNTAGT. The DNA for the CDR3 is TGTGCCACCACGGATGGGGTCACAGATACGCAGTATTTT. Its protein product is CATTDGVTDTQYF.

This clone has only one observation. This chain connects TRBV25-1 to TRBJ1-4; TRBD1 matches at 7 bases. Per the germline V gene, CDR1 is MGHDK and CDR2 is SYGVNS. The CDR3 sequence is 16 residues long. V gave up 5 bases and J gave up 7 bases; unmatched junction bases: 13. The CDR3 DNA follows: TGTGCCAGCAGTACCCTGAGCCCGGGACAGTTTGAAAAACTGTTTTTT. This encodes CASSTLSPGQFEKLFF.

The J gene is TRBJ2-1, the V gene TRBV5-1; 9 bases are a match to TRBD2. The CDR3 runs to 14 residues. Trimming removed 3 bases from V and 6 bases from J; junction bases left unmatched: 4. Germline CDR1 and CDR2: SGHRS and YFSETQ. The CDR3 protein is CASSSPSGVNEQFF. The CDR3 DNA reads as TGCGCCAGCAGCTCGCCTAGCGGGGTCAATGAGCAGTTCTTC.

As concerns this clone: One junction end does not reproduce the germline sequence, and a read error may be involved. V usage is TRBV27 and J usage is TRBJ2-7; TRBD1 matches at 9 bases. The CDR3 length is 16 residues. Germline values: CDR1 MNHEY, CDR2 SMNVEV (reference sequence). The CDR3 spells CASSPGTGKGTYEKYF. The CDR3 nucleotides are TGTGCCAGCAGTCCCGGGACAGGGAAGGGGACCTACGAGAAGTACTTC.